This T cell receptor (beta chain) originates from a study of chemoradiotherapy in HPV16-positive cancers. Whole-study findings and limits: HPV-responsive T-cell expansion during chemoradiotherapy was linked to improved recurrence-free survival in HPV16-positive patients.

Repertoires were sampled repeatedly during chemoradiotherapy. Sequenced by immunoSEQ multiplex PCR; TCRdb stores in-frame clones only, minus some. Here the sample spans 20,000 or so clones, around four fifths being singletons. CDR1 LNHDA and CDR2 SQIVND come from the germline V gene (reference sequence). Between the trimmed V and J ends, which lost 3 bases and 2 bases, there was a span of 19 bases. The CDR3 spans 17 residues. In the case of this clone: Its antigen is as yet unknown.

The chain is built from TRBV19 and TRBJ1-2, with a possible D match to TRBD1 (6 bases). The clonotype was recovered from a human donor with HPV-associated anogenital cancer. This material consisted of blood, taken from a patient who underwent chemoradiotherapy. The CDR3 nucleotides are TGTGCCAGTAGTATCGGGTTAGGGCCGGGGGCGAACTATGGCTACACCTTC. This translates into CASSIGLGPGANYGYTF.